These 4 T cell receptor beta chains were sequenced from one sample in a study of T cells in Graves' hyperthyroidism and ophthalmopathy. RNA transcripts served as the template for amplifying TCR beta CDR3 regions. The HTBI primer set served for first-round RT-PCR of the TCR CDR3. Using its own MiXCR run on the multiplex PCR reads, TCRdb lists one record per CDR3 protein. Among 300,000 or so distinct CDR3 sequences listed, 20% to 25% were seen once. Input material: blood. The receptors derive from a woman aged 50 to 65 with Graves' hyperthyroidism.

This clonotype has just a few counts. J is TRBJ2-7 and V is TRBV27; 9 nucleotides align to TRBD2. V was pared by 4 bases and J by 2 bases, with 3 bases of the junction left unmatched. The CDR3 is 14 amino acids. Germline-derived CDR1 and CDR2 are MNHEY and SMNVEV (reference sequence). This CDR3 reads CASSWGGGAYEQYF. The CDR3 DNA is TGTGCCAGCAGTTGGGGCGGGGGGGCCTACGAGCAGTACTTC.

This chain links TRBV29-1 with TRBJ2-2, with 11 positions matching TRBD1. Germline V gene sequence: CDR1 SQVTM, CDR2 ANQGSEA. V shed 8 bases, J shed 7 bases, and the junction held 9 bases outside the gene matches. The CDR3 spans 14 residues. The CDR3 sequence: CSFRDRGTGGELFF. CDR3 nucleotide sequence: TGCAGCTTCCGGGACAGGGGGACCGGCGGGGAGCTGTTTTTT.

This clonotype was seen at least ten times. The V and J genes are TRBV29-1 and TRBJ2-4; D unresolved. Germline V gene lookup returns CDR1 SQVTM and CDR2 ANQGSEA. V lost 0 bases and J 3 bases, leaving 15 bases between the germline ends. The CDR3 spans 16 residues. This CDR3 is CSVEDLRDANKNIQYF. The CDR3 DNA reads as TGCAGCGTTGAAGATCTTAGGGATGCGAACAAAAACATTCAGTACTTC.

This clonotype showed up just once. A much larger clone differs from this one at a single base, so this may be a read error. This chain uses TRBV28 with TRBJ2-7; D is undetermined. Germline CDR1 is MDHEN and CDR2 is SYDVKM. The V end was cut by 1 base, the J end by 0 bases, with 10 bases between. The CDR3 runs to 15 residues. The CDR3 bases are TGTGCCAGCAGTTTATCCAAGGTCAGCTCCTACGAGCAGTACTTC. Protein: CASSLSKVSSYEQYF.